This note documents a single T cell receptor beta chain sequence. The germline V gene has CDR1 KGHDR and CDR2 SFDVKD. V lost 3 bases to trimming and J lost 2 bases, with 5 bases between them. The CDR3 runs 13 residues. These data belong to a study of Graves' ophthalmopathy and Graves' hyperthyroidism. Amplification of the TCR beta CDR3 regions used RNA transcripts (as template). First-round RT-PCR employed HTBI primers, with a second-round multiplex PCR after it. TCRdb re-analysed the multiplex PCR reads in MiXCR, keeping a single row per CDR3 protein. The sample gives around 1.1 million distinct CDR3 sequences, roughly two fifths of which show up once; approximately 10% is in the top ten.

The sample was peripheral blood or thyroid tissue (not recorded which). The chain carries TRBV24-1 and TRBJ2-3; no clear D. The source is an adult man with Graves' hyperthyroidism. In DNA, the CDR3 is TGTGCCACCAGTGATCTGACCACAGATACGCAGTATTTT. The encoded protein is CATSDLTTDTQYF.